This entry lists 25 T cell receptor beta chains sequenced from one sample in a study of blood T cell repertoires in COVID-19. Produced via immunoSEQ multiplex PCR; TCRdb's table is partial and in-frame only. This table has around 120,000 clones, about 92% appearing once. The sample taken for sequencing was peripheral blood. These receptors were obtained from a man between 60 and 75 years old with COVID-19, enrolled during active disease.

The chain couples TRBV18 to TRBJ2-2, with D perhaps TRBD1 (6 bases). The V gene's germline CDR1 is KGHSH and CDR2 LQKENI. The CDR3 is 15 amino acids. Trimming removed 1 base at V and 7 bases at J, with 13 bases between. CDR3 region: CASSPQAGDGGELFF. The CDR3 DNA reads TGTGCCAGCTCACCACAGGCAGGGGACGGCGGGGAGCTGTTTTTT.

CDR3 protein: CASASQGDEYGYTF. CDR3 nucleotide sequence: TGTGCCAGCGCTTCACAGGGGGACGAATATGGCTACACCTTC. The chain joins TRBV27 to TRBJ1-2; 8 bases map to TRBD1. Germline CDR1 and CDR2: MNHEY and SMNVEV (reference sequence). Trimming cost V 8 bases and J 5 bases; bases outside gene matches: 10. The CDR3 is 14 residues long.

In its sample, this clone was seen once. CDR3 sequence (DNA): TGTGCCAGCAACGACAAGCCCGTATATGGCTACACCTTC. This translates into CASNDKPVYGYTF. V usage is TRBV12-3 or TRBV12-4 and J usage is TRBJ1-2; D not resolved. V was shortened by 7 bases and J by 5 bases, with 14 bases between the two germline ends. The CDR3 loop spans 13 amino acids.

This chain links TRBV5-1 with TRBJ2-1; D might be TRBD2 (6 bases). The CDR3 loop spans 15 amino acids. In germline, CDR1 is SGHRS, CDR2 YFSETQ. The V gene lost 1 base and the J gene lost 7 bases, with 15 bases spanning the gap. CDR3 nucleotides: TGCGCCAGCAGCTTGCTGGTGGGTGGAGGGAATGAGCAGTTCTTC. Translating it yields CASSLLVGGGNEQFF.

This chain links TRBV10-3 with TRBJ1-1; TRBD1 aligns across 8 bases. Trimming cost V 1 base and J 5 bases; bases outside gene matches: 9. The V gene's germline CDR1 is ENHRY and CDR2 SYGVKD. The CDR3 has 16 amino acids. This chain's CDR3 is CAISEYGQGEGTEAFF. DNA for the CDR3: TGTGCCATCAGTGAGTACGGACAGGGCGAAGGTACTGAAGCTTTCTTT.

This chain uses TRBV7-2 with TRBJ2-5; D is perhaps TRBD2 (6 bases). V lost 1 base, J lost 2 bases, and 8 bases lay in between. Germline V gives CDR1 SGHTA, CDR2 FQGNSA. The CDR3 runs to 14 residues. CDR3 DNA sequence: TGTGCCAGCAGCTTAGGGACTACACAAGAGACCCAGTACTTC. Translated: CASSLGTTQETQYF.

The chain couples TRBV13 to TRBJ2-7, with D perhaps matching TRBD1 (6 bases). Germline CDR1 is PRHDT and CDR2 is FYEKMQ (reference sequence). V was cut by 5 bases and J by 3 bases, with 14 bases left in between. There are 14 residues in the CDR3. The CDR3 bases are TGTGCCAGCAGCGAGACTACCAGGGGCTACGAGCAGTACTTC. It translates to CASSETTRGYEQYF.

This clone was counted once. The chain links TRBV3-1 (or the pseudogene TRBV3-2) to TRBJ2-7; D is uncertain. The CDR3 runs 14 residues. The germline V gene has CDR1 LGHDT and CDR2 YNNKEL (reference sequence). The V gene lost 1 base and the J gene lost 6 bases, with 13 bases spanning the gap. The CDR3 is CASSQAVSPGEQYF. CDR3 DNA sequence: TGTGCCAGCAGCCAAGCGGTCTCCCCGGGCGAGCAGTACTTC.

This clone came up once. The chain is built from TRBV30 and TRBJ1-6, with D unresolved. Deletions cut 0 bases from V and 5 bases from J, with 8 bases between. Germline V CDR1 and CDR2: GTSNPN, SVGIG (reference sequence). The CDR3 has 14 amino acids. Here the CDR3 DNA reads TGTGCCTGGAGTGTACTTACAGATAATTCACCCCTCCACTTT. Translated, it gives CAWSVLTDNSPLHF.

The V and J genes are TRBV28 and TRBJ1-2; D gene unclear. The ends were cut back, 6 bases at V and 4 bases at J, with 15 bases in the middle. CDR3 length equals 14 residues. In germline, CDR1 is MDHEN, CDR2 SYDVKM. CDR3 residues: CASSRDATTYGYTF. The CDR3, as DNA: TGTGCCAGCAGCCGCGACGCCACTACCTATGGCTACACCTTC.

This chain uses TRBV12-5 with TRBJ2-6, with D possibly TRBD2 on 7 matching bases. This CDR3 contains 18 residues. Between the trimmed V and J ends, which lost 0 bases and 6 bases, there was a span of 18 bases. Germline V CDR1 and CDR2: LGHNT, FRNRAP. The CDR3 reads CASGLVFWGGAEANVLTF. In DNA form, the CDR3 reads TGTGCTAGTGGTTTGGTATTTTGGGGGGGCGCAGAGGCCAACGTCCTGACTTTC.

The chain couples TRBV20-1 to TRBJ1-1; 9 bases are a match to TRBD1. CDR3 length equals 13 residues. Germline values: CDR1 DFQATT, CDR2 SNEGSKA (reference sequence). V lost 3 bases to trimming and J lost 7 bases; unmatched junction nucleotides: 6. CDR3 residues: CSASGTGLLEAFF. The CDR3 coding sequence is TGCAGTGCTAGTGGGACAGGGCTCCTTGAAGCTTTCTTT.

The chain carries TRBV19 and TRBJ2-5; D gene uncertain. CDR3 length equals 13 residues. With 3 bases removed from V and 2 bases from J, the gap between germline ends came to 7 bases. CDR1 is LNHDA and CDR2 is SQIVND in the germline V gene (reference sequence). This chain's CDR3 is CASSISLQETQYF. The CDR3 DNA reads TGTGCCAGTAGTATTTCTTTACAAGAGACCCAGTACTTC.

The chain carries TRBV7-9 and TRBJ2-7, with D uncertain. CDR1 is SEHNR, CDR2 FQNEAQ, per germline (reference sequence). V was trimmed by 4 bases and J by 6 bases, leaving 19 bases between them. The CDR3 runs 15 residues. The CDR3 loop is CASSSLSISLSEQYF. The CDR3 DNA is TGTGCCAGCAGCTCCTTGAGTATTAGCTTATCCGAGCAGTACTTC.

Here the CDR3 reads CASSLAGTGVGGYTF. The CDR3 DNA follows: TGCGCCAGCAGCCTGGCCGGGACAGGGGTAGGAGGCTACACCTTC. This chain uses TRBV5-1 with TRBJ1-2, with 10 bases aligning to TRBD1. Losses at the gene ends were 4 bases for V and 8 bases for J; bases not matched to a gene: 11. CDR1 is SGHRS and CDR2 is YFSETQ in the germline V gene. This CDR3 region has 15 residues.

The chain carries TRBV7-8 and TRBJ2-5; 13 bases agree with TRBD2. Germline values: CDR1 SGHVS, CDR2 FQNEAQ. The CDR3 totals 16 residues. J was trimmed by 5 bases and V by 1 base; bases with no gene match: 4. This CDR3 reads CASSLGTSGSWETQYF. CDR3 DNA: TGTGCCAGCAGCTTAGGGACTAGCGGGAGTTGGGAGACCCAGTACTTC.

The chain joins TRBV28 to TRBJ1-1; D remains ambiguous. Trimming left V 2 bases short and J 6 bases short, with 7 bases between. CDR1 and CDR2 from the germline V gene are MDHEN and SYDVKM. There are 12 residues in the CDR3. The CDR3 reads CASSLRHPEAFF. The CDR3 DNA sequence: TGTGCCAGCAGTTTACGACACCCTGAAGCTTTCTTT.

This clone appeared a single time. The V and J genes are TRBV4-1 and TRBJ2-7; 7 positions match TRBD2. V was clipped by 1 base and J by 2 bases; unmatched bases: 17. In germline, CDR1 is MGHRA, CDR2 YSYEKL. This CDR3 region has 19 residues. CDR3 loop: CASSQVGGRSRGKPYEQYF. The CDR3 DNA is TGCGCCAGCAGCCAAGTGGGAGGGAGATCTAGAGGAAAGCCCTACGAGCAGTACTTC.

The chain combines TRBV7-2 with TRBJ2-1; 9 bases fit TRBD1. Trimming cost V 5 bases and J 7 bases; bases outside gene matches: 6. Looked up from germline, CDR1 is SGHTA and CDR2 is FQGNSA. CDR3 length equals 14 residues. The CDR3 reads CASSTGTGLNEQFF. The DNA for the CDR3 is TGTGCCAGCAGCACCGGGACAGGGCTGAATGAGCAGTTCTTC.

The V call is TRBV12-5, the J call TRBJ2-2; weak D call: TRBD1 (5 bases). The CDR3 sequence is 14 residues long. Per germline, CDR1 LGHNT and CDR2 FRNRAP. V gave up 1 base and J gave up 4 bases, with 7 bases separating them. CDR3 amino acids: CASGLEGFTGELFF. The CDR3 nucleotides are TGTGCTAGTGGTTTGGAGGGGTTCACCGGGGAGCTGTTTTTT.

The chain joins TRBV12-3 or TRBV12-4 to TRBJ2-7, with TRBD2 as a possible D gene (5 bases). CDR3 length: 13 residues. The ends were cut back, 5 bases at V and 3 bases at J, with 11 bases in the middle. CDR3 loop: CASSPGKYYEQYF. The CDR3 bases are TGTGCCAGCAGTCCGGGGAAATACTACGAGCAGTACTTC.

The V gene is TRBV29-1, the J gene TRBJ2-3; D is unresolved. V was clipped by 2 bases and J by 4 bases, with 7 bases between them. CDR1 SQVTM and CDR2 ANQGSEA come from the germline V gene. CDR3 length: 12 amino acids. The CDR3 here is CSVESEPDTQYF. The CDR3 nucleotides read TGCAGCGTTGAAAGCGAGCCAGATACGCAGTATTTT.

V and J are TRBV6-2 or TRBV6-3 and TRBJ2-7, with TRBD1 as a possible D gene (5 bases). The germline gives CDR1 MNHEY, CDR2 SVGEGT. V gave up 4 bases and J gave up 2 bases, with 15 bases separating them. The CDR3 sequence is 15 residues long. This CDR3 is CASSSLKGETYEQYF. CDR3 nucleotide sequence: TGTGCCAGCAGTTCCCTCAAAGGGGAAACCTACGAGCAGTACTTC.

The rearrangement joins TRBV12-3 or TRBV12-4 to TRBJ2-7; D is undetermined. CDR3 size: 11 residues. Trimming removed 6 bases from V and 7 bases from J, with 10 bases in between. In DNA, the CDR3 is TGTGCCAGCAGCTTAATGGAGGAGCAGTACTTC. Translating gives CASSLMEEQYF.

The gene calls are TRBV19 and TRBJ1-2; tentative D call: TRBD1 (5 bases). CDR1 and CDR2 (germline): LNHDA, SQIVND (reference sequence). The CDR3 is 14 amino acids. The V end lost 7 bases, the J end lost 7 bases, and 19 bases lay between the germline ends. The CDR3 sequence is CASTPGQGYPGYTF. CDR3 DNA: TGTGCCAGTACCCCAGGGCAGGGCTACCCTGGCTACACCTTC.